This entry lists 12 T cell receptor beta chains sequenced from one sample in a study of blood T cells in healthy people across ages. Next came a second PCR, run for roughly 6 to 11 cycles, which used a sample-barcoded 5' primer along with a J-beta primer mix. One entry per CDR3 protein results from TCRdb running MiXCR on the 5' RACE reads. The data hold 650,000 to 1,000,000 distinct CDR3 sequences, with around 50% observed a single time. The sequencing sample was made of blood. The origin of the receptors is a man aged 80 or over in good health.

Concerning this clonotype: This could be a read error, since a much larger clone is one nucleotide away. The chain recombines TRBV7-2 with TRBJ2-7, with TRBD2 as a possible D gene (6 bases). V was trimmed by 1 base and J by 7 bases, leaving 17 bases between them. From germline, CDR1 is SGHTA and CDR2 FQGNSA. The CDR3 has 15 residues. Here the CDR3 reads CASSLERTTYNEQYF. In DNA form, the CDR3 reads TGTGCCAGCAGCTTAGAGAGGACTACGTACAATGAGCAGTACTTC.

This clonotype occurred many times. The V call is TRBV7-2, the J call TRBJ2-1; D is perhaps TRBD1 or TRBD2 (5 bases each). V was pared by 5 bases and J by 7 bases, with 12 bases between. This CDR3 contains 13 residues. Germline V lookup: CDR1 SGHTA, CDR2 FQGNSA. For the CDR3, the DNA is TGTGCCAGCAGCCCCTATGGGGGTAATGAGCAGTTCTTC. This codes for CASSPYGGNEQFF.

The chain is built from TRBV29-1 and TRBJ1-2, with D uncertain. This CDR3 region has 14 residues. Trimming shortened V by 0 bases and J by 2 bases, and 10 bases separated the two germline ends. CDR1 SQVTM and CDR2 ANQGSEA come from the germline V gene. CDR3 residues: CSVEDPAENYGYTF. CDR3 nucleotide sequence: TGCAGCGTTGAAGATCCTGCAGAAAACTATGGCTACACCTTC.

This clonotype has just a few counts. CDR3 bases: TGTGCCATCAGTGATCCAGCGAAGAGCTCCTACAATGAGCAGTTCTTC. It yields the protein CAISDPAKSSYNEQFF. The gene calls are TRBV10-3 and TRBJ2-1, with D uncertain. Germline V gene sequence: CDR1 ENHRY, CDR2 SYGVKD. The CDR3 is made up of 16 amino acids. V lost 3 bases and J lost 0, with 12 bases in between.

The genes are TRBV20-1 and TRBJ2-1, with 14 bases aligning to TRBD2. V gave up 5 bases and J gave up 0 bases; unmatched junction bases: 9. CDR1 is DFQATT, CDR2 SNEGSKA, per germline (reference sequence). The CDR3 is 18 amino acids. This CDR3 reads CSAGSTSGRALSYNEQFF. The CDR3 DNA sequence: TGCAGTGCTGGGTCGACTAGCGGGAGGGCCCTCTCCTACAATGAGCAGTTCTTC.

This chain links TRBV27 with TRBJ1-3, with 9 positions matching TRBD1. J lost 3 bases, V lost 5 bases, and 8 bases had no gene match. CDR1 is MNHEY and CDR2 is SMNVEV in the germline V gene (reference sequence). This CDR3 spans 16 amino acids. This CDR3 is CASSPRDRVFGNTIYF. Here the CDR3 DNA reads TGTGCCAGCAGTCCTCGGGACAGGGTTTTTGGAAACACCATATATTTT.

This clonotype was observed a few times. The V call is TRBV9, the J call TRBJ1-4; 7 bases fit TRBD1. The CDR3 extends over 16 amino acids. Trimming removed 0 bases from V and 5 bases from J; junction bases left unmatched: 7. CDR1 and CDR2 (germline): SGDLS, YYNGEE. The CDR3 nucleotides are TGTGCCAGCAGCGTAGGAGGGGGCAGGTTCAATGAAAAACTGTTTTTT. Protein: CASSVGGGRFNEKLFF.

Remarks on this clonotype: A read error is possible here, since a much larger clone lies one base away. The rearrangement uses TRBV28 and TRBJ2-1; D ambiguous. The CDR3 contains 14 residues. Trimming removed 5 bases from V and 0 bases from J, with 8 bases in between. Germline lookup yields CDR1 MDHEN and CDR2 SYDVKM. Written as DNA, the CDR3 is TGTGCCAGCAGTGTGTCAAGCTCCTACAATGAGCAGTTCTTC. Protein: CASSVSSSYNEQFF.

In the case of this clonotype: A much larger clone differs from this one at a single base, so this may be a read error. This chain links TRBV5-1 with TRBJ2-3, with TRBD2 identical over 9 bases. The junction had 10 bases not matched to a gene; V was cut back by 2 bases and J by 6 bases. CDR1 is SGHRS, CDR2 YFSETQ, per germline. The CDR3 runs to 16 residues. The CDR3 sequence: CASSLVTSGSLDTQYF. CDR3 nucleotides: TGCGCCAGCAGCTTAGTGACTAGCGGAAGCCTTGATACGCAGTATTTT.

This chain links TRBV3-1 with TRBJ1-1, with D maybe TRBD1 (5 bases). The V and J ends lost 0 bases and 6 bases respectively, with 8 bases between them. This CDR3 has 13 residues. Germline V gene sequence: CDR1 LGHDT, CDR2 YNNKEL (reference sequence). CDR3 DNA: TGTGCCAGCAGCCAAGATCAGGGCGCTGAAGCTTTCTTT. Translation: CASSQDQGAEAFF.

In this sample, this clonotype turned up a few times. The chain employs TRBV11-3 and TRBJ1-2; D remains ambiguous. From germline, CDR1 is SGHNT and CDR2 YENEEA. Trimming left V 5 bases short and J 1 base short, with 5 bases between. This CDR3 is built from 12 residues. The CDR3 region has the DNA TGTGCCAGCAGCCGGGGTAACTATGGCTACACCTTC. Translating it yields CASSRGNYGYTF.

On this clonotype itself: One end of the junction fails to match germline, which may point to a read error. The chain has TRBV9 and TRBJ2-5, with TRBD2 as a possible D gene (6 bases). Germline V CDR1 and CDR2: SGDLS, YYNGEE. The CDR3 consists of 18 residues. CDR3 sequence: CASSVAPLGSGLQGTQYF. In DNA form, the CDR3 reads TGTGCCAGCAGCGTAGCCCCCCTCGGTAGCGGTCTTCAAGGGACCCAGTACTTC.